This passage covers 5 T cell receptor beta chains from one sample sequenced in a study of blood T cell repertoires in COVID-19. Using immunoSEQ multiplex PCR, the repertoire was profiled, and TCRdb retains in-frame clones only, with some absent. The table has 290,000 or so clones, roughly 90% seen once. The specimen sequenced was PBMCs or T cells enriched from blood (not recorded which). The receptors here all came from a woman aged 25-40 years who had recovered from COVID-19.

This clone was seen only once. The chain combines TRBV30 with TRBJ1-1; no clear D. V shed 2 bases and J shed 1 base, with 8 bases lying between them. Germline lookup yields CDR1 GTSNPN and CDR2 SVGIG (reference sequence). The CDR3 covers 13 residues. The CDR3 sequence: CAWSSNKNTEAFF. CDR3 nucleotides: TGTGCCTGGAGTTCGAACAAGAACACTGAAGCTTTCTTT.

This clone appeared once. J is TRBJ1-5 and V is TRBV7-2, with D unresolved. CDR3 length: 15 residues. Germline V gives CDR1 SGHTA, CDR2 FQGNSA. Trimming cost V 1 base and J 1 base, with 8 bases left between them. CDR3 residues: CASSLDGLSNQPQHF. The DNA for the CDR3 is TGTGCCAGCAGCTTAGACGGGTTGAGCAATCAGCCCCAGCATTTT.

The V and J genes are TRBV4-3 and TRBJ1-6, with no clear D. V gave up 2 bases and J gave up 3 bases, with 20 bases separating them. The CDR3 has 19 residues. The germline V gene has CDR1 LGHNA and CDR2 YSLEER. As DNA, the CDR3 is TGCGCCAGCAGCCAACTCCGGGAAGACTTTTCGATCTATAATTCACCCCTCCACTTT. Translated: CASSQLREDFSIYNSPLHF.

The chain carries TRBV28 and TRBJ1-5, with a tentative D call TRBD1 (6 bases). Germline-derived CDR1 and CDR2 are MDHEN and SYDVKM. The CDR3 totals 14 residues. The V gene lost 3 bases and the J gene lost 7 bases, with 13 bases spanning the gap. CDR3 coding DNA: TGTGCCAGCAGTTTTCGGGGTCAGGGGCAGCCCCAGCATTTT. Residues: CASSFRGQGQPQHF.

This chain joins TRBV27 and TRBJ1-5; a possible D gene is TRBD1 (6 bases). Per the germline V gene, CDR1 is MNHEY and CDR2 is SMNVEV (reference sequence). Trimming removed 1 base from V and 2 bases from J, with 9 bases in between. This CDR3 is built from 15 residues. DNA of the CDR3: TGTGCCAGCAGTTTATTTTACAGGGGCAATCAGCCCCAGCATTTT. Encoded protein: CASSLFYRGNQPQHF.